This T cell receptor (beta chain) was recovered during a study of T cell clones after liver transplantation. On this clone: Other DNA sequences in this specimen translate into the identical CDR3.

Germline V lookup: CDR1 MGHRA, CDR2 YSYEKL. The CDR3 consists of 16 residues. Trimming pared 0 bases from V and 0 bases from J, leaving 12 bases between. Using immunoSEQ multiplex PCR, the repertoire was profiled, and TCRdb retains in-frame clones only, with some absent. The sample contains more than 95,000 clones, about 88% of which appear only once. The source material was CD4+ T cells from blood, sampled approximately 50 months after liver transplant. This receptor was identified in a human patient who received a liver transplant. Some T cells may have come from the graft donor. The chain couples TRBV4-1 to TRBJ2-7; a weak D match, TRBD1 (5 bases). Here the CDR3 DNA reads TGCGCCAGCAGCCAAGAATCAGGGATAAGCTCCTACGAGCAGTACTTC. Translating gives CASSQESGISSYEQYF.